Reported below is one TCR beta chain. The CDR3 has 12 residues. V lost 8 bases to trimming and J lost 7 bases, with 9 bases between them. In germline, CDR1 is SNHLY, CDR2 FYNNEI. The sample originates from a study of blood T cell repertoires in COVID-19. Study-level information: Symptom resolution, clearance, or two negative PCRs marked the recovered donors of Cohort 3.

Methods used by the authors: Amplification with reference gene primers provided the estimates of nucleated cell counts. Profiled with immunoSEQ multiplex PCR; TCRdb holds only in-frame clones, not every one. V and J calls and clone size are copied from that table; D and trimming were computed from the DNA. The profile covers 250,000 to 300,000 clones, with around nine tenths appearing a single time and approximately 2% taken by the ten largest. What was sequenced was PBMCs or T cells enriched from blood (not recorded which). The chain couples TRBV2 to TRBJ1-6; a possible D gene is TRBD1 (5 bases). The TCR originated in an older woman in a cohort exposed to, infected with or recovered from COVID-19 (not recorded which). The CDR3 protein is CASGPGNSPLHF. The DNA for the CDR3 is TGTGCCAGCGGACCAGGGAATTCACCCCTCCACTTT.